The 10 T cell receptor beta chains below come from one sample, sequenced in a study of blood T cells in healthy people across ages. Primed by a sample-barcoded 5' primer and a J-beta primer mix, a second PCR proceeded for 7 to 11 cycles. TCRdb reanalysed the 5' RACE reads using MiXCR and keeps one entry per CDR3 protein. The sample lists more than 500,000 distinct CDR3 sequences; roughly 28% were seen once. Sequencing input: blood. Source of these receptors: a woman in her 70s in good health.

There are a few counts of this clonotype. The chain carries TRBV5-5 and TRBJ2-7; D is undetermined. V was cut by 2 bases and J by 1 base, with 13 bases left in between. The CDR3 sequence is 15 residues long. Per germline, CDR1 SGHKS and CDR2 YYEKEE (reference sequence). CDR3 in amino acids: CASSLGLTTSYEQYF. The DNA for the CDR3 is TGTGCCAGCAGCTTAGGGTTAACGACATCCTACGAGCAGTACTTC.

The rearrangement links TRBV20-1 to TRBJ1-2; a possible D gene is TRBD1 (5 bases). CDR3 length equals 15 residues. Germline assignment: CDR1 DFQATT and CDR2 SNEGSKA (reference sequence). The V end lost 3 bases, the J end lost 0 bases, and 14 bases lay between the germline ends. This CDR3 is CSASGDPGTNYGYTF. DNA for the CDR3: TGCAGTGCTAGTGGAGATCCAGGGACTAACTATGGCTACACCTTC.

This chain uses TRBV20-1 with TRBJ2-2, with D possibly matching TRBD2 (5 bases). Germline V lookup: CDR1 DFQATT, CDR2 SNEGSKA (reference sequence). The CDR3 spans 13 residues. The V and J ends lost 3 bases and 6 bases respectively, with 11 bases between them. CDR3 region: CSASIGRAGELFF. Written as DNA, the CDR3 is TGCAGTGCTAGTATCGGGCGGGCCGGGGAGCTGTTTTTT.

CDR3: CAISESGTGLGYEQYF. CDR3 nucleotides: TGTGCCATCAGTGAGTCCGGGACGGGACTGGGCTACGAGCAGTACTTC. The chain carries TRBV10-3 and TRBJ2-7; possible D gene TRBD2, 6 bases. Per germline, CDR1 ENHRY and CDR2 SYGVKD. This CDR3 region has 16 residues. The germline V and J ends were trimmed by 0 bases and 3 bases, with 15 bases remaining between them.

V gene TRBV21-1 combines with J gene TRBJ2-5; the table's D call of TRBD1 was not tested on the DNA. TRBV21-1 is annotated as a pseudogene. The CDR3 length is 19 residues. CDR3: CASSKVDPVGITQQETQYF. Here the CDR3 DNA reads TGTGCCAGCAGCAAAGTCGATCCTGTCGGGATCACCCAACAAGAGACCCAGTACTTC.

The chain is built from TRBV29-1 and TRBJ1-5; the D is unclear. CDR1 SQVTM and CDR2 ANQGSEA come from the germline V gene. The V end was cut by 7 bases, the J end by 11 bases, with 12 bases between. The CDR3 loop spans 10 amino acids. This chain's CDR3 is CSANGLSQHF. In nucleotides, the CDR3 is TGCAGCGCCAACGGACTTTCCCAGCATTTT.

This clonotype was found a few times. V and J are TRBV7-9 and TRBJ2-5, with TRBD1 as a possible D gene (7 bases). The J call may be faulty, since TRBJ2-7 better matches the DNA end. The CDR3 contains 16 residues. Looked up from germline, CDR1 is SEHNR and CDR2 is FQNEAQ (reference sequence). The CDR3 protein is CASSGWQGEDPYEQYF. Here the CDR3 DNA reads TGTGCCAGCAGCGGATGGCAGGGGGAGGACCCCTACGAGCAGTACTTC.

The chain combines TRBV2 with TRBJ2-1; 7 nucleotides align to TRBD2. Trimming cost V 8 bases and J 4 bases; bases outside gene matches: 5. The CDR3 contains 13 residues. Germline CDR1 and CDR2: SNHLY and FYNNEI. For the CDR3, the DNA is TGTGCCAGCGCTCTAGCGGAGTACAATGAGCAGTTCTTC. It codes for CASALAEYNEQFF.

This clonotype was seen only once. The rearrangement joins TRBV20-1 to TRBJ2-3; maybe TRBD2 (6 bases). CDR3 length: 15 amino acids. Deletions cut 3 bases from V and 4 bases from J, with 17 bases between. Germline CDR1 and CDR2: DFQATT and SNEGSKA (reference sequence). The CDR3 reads CSARSSPGGADTQYF. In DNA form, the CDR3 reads TGCAGTGCTAGGTCTAGCCCCGGGGGAGCAGATACGCAGTATTTT.

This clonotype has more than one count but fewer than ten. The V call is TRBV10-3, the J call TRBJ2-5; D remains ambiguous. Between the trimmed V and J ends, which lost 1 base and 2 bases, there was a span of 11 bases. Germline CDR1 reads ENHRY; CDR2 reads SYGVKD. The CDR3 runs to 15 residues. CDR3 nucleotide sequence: TGTGCCATCAGTGAGTTTAAGGGCCCTCAAGAGACCCAGTACTTC. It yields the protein CAISEFKGPQETQYF.